The 16 T cell receptor beta chains below all came from one sample that was sequenced in a study of OX40 agonist ivuxolimab in advanced cancers. Produced via immunoSEQ multiplex PCR; TCRdb's table is partial and in-frame only. This table has some 19,000 clones, 60% to 85% appearing once. The source material was CD4+ or CD8+ T cells sorted from blood, sampled in a trial of the OX40 agonist ivuxolimab. The receptors were gathered from an adult with an advanced solid tumor such as melanoma, head and neck, liver or kidney cancer.

This clone was found once. As DNA, the CDR3 is TGTGCCAGCAGCCCCCCGGGGGTTAAAGGAGAGCAGTACTTC. Translation gives CASSPPGVKGEQYF. The chain recombines TRBV5-4 with TRBJ2-7, with D tentatively TRBD2 (6 bases). Trimming took 4 bases from V and 7 from J, leaving 18 bases between them. The CDR3 extends over 14 amino acids. Germline CDR1 is SGHNT and CDR2 is YYREEE (reference sequence).

The chain is built from TRBV9 and TRBJ1-2; TRBD1 might be the D (6 bases). Germline loops: CDR1 SGDLS, CDR2 YYNGEE. Trimming left V 0 bases short and J 2 bases short, with 11 bases between. The CDR3 totals 15 residues. CDR3 region: CASSVASTGNYGYTF. In DNA form, the CDR3 reads TGTGCCAGCAGCGTAGCTAGTACAGGGAACTATGGCTACACCTTC.

This clone appeared a few times. V usage is TRBV6-5 and J usage is TRBJ1-1; a weak D match, TRBD1 (5 bases). The CDR3 sequence is 16 residues long. Per the germline V gene, CDR1 is MNHEY and CDR2 is SVGAGI. The V end lost 2 bases, the J end lost 5 bases, and 18 bases lay between the germline ends. The CDR3 DNA reads as TGTGCCAGCAGTTACCCTTCCAGGGAGGGTTGGACTGAAGCTTTCTTT. Residues: CASSYPSREGWTEAFF.

This sequence joins TRBV7-6 and TRBJ1-1, with a possible D match to TRBD1 (6 bases). V lost 1 base, J lost 3 bases, and 15 bases lay in between. This CDR3 contains 16 residues. Germline lookup yields CDR1 SGHVS and CDR2 FNYEAQ. In nucleotides, the CDR3 is TGTGCCAGCAGCTTAGGTCTTCCGGGGGGCCACACTGAAGCTTTCTTT. This sequence encodes CASSLGLPGGHTEAFF.

This clone was picked up a small number of times. This CDR3 is CASSGIQRGNEQFF. The CDR3 coding sequence is TGTGCCAGCAGTGGTATACAGAGGGGGAATGAGCAGTTCTTC. This sequence joins TRBV27 and TRBJ2-1; D might be TRBD1 (6 bases). This CDR3 comprises 14 residues. Per the germline V gene, CDR1 is MNHEY and CDR2 is SMNVEV (reference sequence). Deletions cut 5 bases from V and 7 bases from J, with 15 bases between.

This chain uses TRBV7-2 with TRBJ1-1; D unclear. Trimming stripped 2 bases from V and 1 base from J, with 5 bases between. The CDR3 spans 13 residues. CDR1 is SGHTA, CDR2 FQGNSA, per germline. The CDR3 here is CASSLQANTEAFF. The CDR3 nucleotides are TGTGCCAGCAGCTTACAGGCGAACACTGAAGCTTTCTTT.

The chain uses TRBV7-2 and TRBJ2-2; 8 bases match TRBD2. This CDR3 is 16 amino acids long. Germline V gene data show CDR1 as SGHTA and CDR2 as FQGNSA. J gave up 5 bases and V 4 bases, and 9 bases lay outside the gene matches. CDR3 loop: CASSSQREKGTGELFF. In DNA, the CDR3 is TGTGCCAGCAGCTCACAGCGGGAGAAAGGGACCGGGGAGCTGTTTTTT.

This clone was counted only a few times. The V and J genes are TRBV2 and TRBJ2-3; D is perhaps TRBD2 (5 bases). V gave up 7 bases and J gave up 2 bases, with 10 bases separating them. This CDR3 has 13 amino acids. The germline gives CDR1 SNHLY, CDR2 FYNNEI. Here the CDR3 reads CASTRGVTDTQYF. Here the CDR3 DNA reads TGTGCCAGCACCCGGGGAGTCACAGATACGCAGTATTTT. The variable domain in full, with the rest retrieved from reference TRBV2 and TRBJ2-3, is EPEVTQTPSHQVTQMGQEVILRCVPISNHLYFYWYRQILGQKVEFLVSFYNNEISEKSEIFDDQFSVERPDGSNFTLKIRSTKLEDSAMYFCASTRGVTDTQYFGPGTRLTVL.

V gene TRBV7-3 combines with J gene TRBJ2-5, with TRBD2 matching 7 bases. The V and J ends lost 4 bases and 9 bases, in that order; junction bases with no gene match: 5. Germline CDR1 is SGHTA and CDR2 is FQGTGA. The CDR3 is 12 amino acids. CDR3 protein: CASSSTAGAQYF. CDR3 coding DNA: TGTGCCAGCAGCTCAACGGCGGGGGCCCAGTACTTC.

The rearrangement uses TRBV7-9 and TRBJ2-1; D possibly matches TRBD1 or TRBD2 (5 bases each). The germline CDR1 and CDR2 sequences are SEHNR and FQNEAQ (reference sequence). V was clipped by 5 bases and J by 6 bases, with 14 bases between them. The CDR3 is 14 amino acids. Here the CDR3 reads CASSHPGTPNEQFF. The CDR3 nucleotides read TGTGCCAGCAGCCATCCAGGGACCCCCAATGAGCAGTTCTTC.

The chain has TRBV19 and TRBJ2-2; 11 bases align to TRBD1. V was pared by 10 bases and J by 8 bases, with 9 bases of the junction left unmatched. Germline assignment: CDR1 LNHDA and CDR2 SQIVND (reference sequence). The CDR3 has 14 amino acids. CDR3: CATNLDRGRGELFF. The CDR3 DNA sequence: TGTGCCACCAACCTGGACAGGGGGCGAGGGGAGCTGTTTTTT.

The DNA for the CDR3 is TGTGCCAGCAAGCGTGGTCGAAGTCCCTATGGCTACACCTTC. As protein: CASKRGRSPYGYTF. This sequence joins TRBV5-6 and TRBJ1-2, with unresolved D. With 6 bases removed from V and 4 bases from J, the gap between germline ends came to 16 bases. This CDR3 has 14 amino acids. In germline, CDR1 is SGHDT, CDR2 YYEEEE.

The chain is built from TRBV13 and TRBJ2-3, with D possibly matching TRBD2 (5 bases). V was pared by 5 bases and J by 2 bases, with 14 bases between. Germline V CDR1 and CDR2: PRHDT, FYEKMQ (reference sequence). The length of the CDR3 is 15 residues. In DNA, the CDR3 is TGTGCCAGCAGCCACCTAGGGAGAGACACAGATACGCAGTATTTT. Its protein is CASSHLGRDTDTQYF.

The chain employs TRBV7-9 and TRBJ1-4; D not resolved. The CDR3 sequence is 12 residues long. The V end lost 5 bases, the J end lost 7 bases, and 8 bases lay between the germline ends. CDR1 SEHNR and CDR2 FQNEAQ come from the germline V gene (reference sequence). The DNA for the CDR3 is TGTGCCAGCAGCCTCCGGACTGAAAAACTGTTTTTT. It is translated as CASSLRTEKLFF.

The chain has TRBV29-1 and TRBJ2-3, with D uncertain. CDR3 size: 10 residues. Germline CDR1 reads SQVTM; CDR2 reads ANQGSEA. V lost 6 bases and J 4 bases, leaving 5 bases between the germline ends. The CDR3 here is CSVIPDTQYF. CDR3 bases: TGCAGCGTAATACCAGATACGCAGTATTTT.

J is TRBJ2-7 and V is TRBV11-3, with a possible D match to TRBD2 (7 bases). V was cut by 4 bases and J by 2 bases, with 12 bases left in between. The CDR3 has 14 amino acids. Germline loops: CDR1 SGHNT, CDR2 YENEEA. The CDR3 bases are TGTGCCAGCAGCTCGGGGGGCCCACCCTACGAGCAGTACTTC. As protein: CASSSGGPPYEQYF.